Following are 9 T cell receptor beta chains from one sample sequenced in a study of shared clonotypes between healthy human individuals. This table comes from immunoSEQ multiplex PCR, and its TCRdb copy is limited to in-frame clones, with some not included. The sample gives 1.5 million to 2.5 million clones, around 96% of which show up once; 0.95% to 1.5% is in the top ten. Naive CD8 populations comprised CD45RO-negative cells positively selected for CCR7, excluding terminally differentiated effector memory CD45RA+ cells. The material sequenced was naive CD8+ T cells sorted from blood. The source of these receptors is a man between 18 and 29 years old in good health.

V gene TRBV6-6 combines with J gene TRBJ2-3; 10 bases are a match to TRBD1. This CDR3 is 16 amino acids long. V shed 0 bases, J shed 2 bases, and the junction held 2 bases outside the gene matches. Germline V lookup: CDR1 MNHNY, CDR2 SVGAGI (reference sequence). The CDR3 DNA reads TGTGCCAGCAGTTACTCGACAGGGGGCACCACAGATACGCAGTATTTT. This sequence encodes CASSYSTGGTTDTQYF.

This CDR3 is CASSVATGQGLGNTIYF. For the CDR3, the DNA is TGTGCCAGCAGCGTAGCTACGGGACAGGGACTAGGAAACACCATATATTTT. The rearrangement uses TRBV9 and TRBJ1-3, with 9 bases fitting TRBD1. CDR3 size: 17 residues. The J segment lost 4 bases and the V segment lost 0 bases, leaving 8 bases of the junction unmatched. CDR1 and CDR2 from the germline V gene are SGDLS and YYNGEE.

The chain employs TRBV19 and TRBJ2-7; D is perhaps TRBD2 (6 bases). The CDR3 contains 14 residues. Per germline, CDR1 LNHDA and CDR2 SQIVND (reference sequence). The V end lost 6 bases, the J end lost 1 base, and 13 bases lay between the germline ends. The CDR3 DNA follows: TGTGCCAGTAGCCCTATGGCGGGATCCTACGAGCAGTACTTC. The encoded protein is CASSPMAGSYEQYF.

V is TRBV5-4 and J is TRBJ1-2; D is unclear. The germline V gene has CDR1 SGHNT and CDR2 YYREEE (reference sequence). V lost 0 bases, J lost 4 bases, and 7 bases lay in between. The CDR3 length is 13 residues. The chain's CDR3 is CASSLDGGYGYTF. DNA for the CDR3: TGTGCCAGCAGCTTGGACGGCGGCTATGGCTACACCTTC. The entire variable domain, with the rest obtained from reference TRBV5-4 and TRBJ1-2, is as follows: ETGVTQSPTHLIKTRGQQVTLRCSSQSGHNTVSWYQQALGQGPQFIFQYYREEENGRGNFPPRFSGLQFPNYSSELNVNALELDDSALYLCASSLDGGYGYTFGSGTRLTVV.

The CDR3 region is CSVSGTSGRNEQFF. The CDR3 DNA sequence: TGCAGCGTTTCCGGGACTAGCGGGAGGAATGAGCAGTTCTTC. The rearrangement joins TRBV29-1 to TRBJ2-1, with 15 nucleotides matching TRBD2. V lost 5 bases and J lost 7; bases outside the gene matches: 3. Germline V gives CDR1 SQVTM, CDR2 ANQGSEA. CDR3 length equals 14 residues.

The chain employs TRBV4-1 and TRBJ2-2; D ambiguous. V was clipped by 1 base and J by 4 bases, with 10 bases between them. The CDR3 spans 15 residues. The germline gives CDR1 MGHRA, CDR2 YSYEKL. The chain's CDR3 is CASSQAPLPTGELFF. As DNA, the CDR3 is TGCGCCAGCAGCCAAGCTCCCCTTCCCACCGGGGAGCTGTTTTTT.

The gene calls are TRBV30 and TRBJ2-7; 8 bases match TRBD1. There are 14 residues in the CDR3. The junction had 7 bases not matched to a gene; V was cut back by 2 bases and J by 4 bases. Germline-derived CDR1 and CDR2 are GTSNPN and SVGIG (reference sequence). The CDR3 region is CAWSLGQGDYEQYF. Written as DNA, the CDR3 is TGTGCCTGGAGTCTAGGACAGGGTGATTACGAGCAGTACTTC.

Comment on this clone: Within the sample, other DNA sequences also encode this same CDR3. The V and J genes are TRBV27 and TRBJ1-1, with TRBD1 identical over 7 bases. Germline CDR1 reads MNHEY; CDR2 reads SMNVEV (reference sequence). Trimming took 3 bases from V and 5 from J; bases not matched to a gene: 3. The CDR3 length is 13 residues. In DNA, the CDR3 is TGTGCCAGCAGTTTCGAGGGGGCGACTGAAGCTTTCTTT. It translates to CASSFEGATEAFF.

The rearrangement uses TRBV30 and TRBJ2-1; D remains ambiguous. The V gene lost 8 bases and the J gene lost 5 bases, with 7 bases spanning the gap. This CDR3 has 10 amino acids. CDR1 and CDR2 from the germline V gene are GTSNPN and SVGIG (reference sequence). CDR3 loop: CATLNNEQFF. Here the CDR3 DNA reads TGTGCCACTTTAAACAATGAGCAGTTCTTC.